This T cell receptor (beta chain) was captured in a study of EBV T-cell therapy then PD-1 blockade in nasopharyngeal carcinoma. Treatment: AdE1-LMPpoly-expanded autologous EBV-specific T-cell therapy followed by anti-PD-1 nivolumab. This clone has a handful of counts. Antigen specificity is unknown. The same CDR3 is also encoded by other DNA sequences in this sample. TCRdb keeps only in-frame clones here, not all; method: immunoSEQ multiplex PCR. The sample records tens of thousands of clones, 82% being singletons. V was cut by 0 bases and J by 1 base, with 3 bases left in between. Germline V gene lookup returns CDR1 MNHEY and CDR2 SVGEGT. The CDR3 has 13 residues.

The rearrangement uses TRBV6-2 or TRBV6-3 and TRBJ1-1; D call uncertain. Specimen: CD8+ T cells from blood, collected at day -245 from a patient whose treatment included autologous EBV-specific T cells and nivolumab. The TCR originated in a middle-aged man with nasopharyngeal carcinoma. CDR3 region: CASSYSENTEAFF. The CDR3 DNA sequence: TGTGCCAGCAGTTACTCTGAGAACACTGAAGCTTTCTTT.